Included here is one T cell receptor (beta chain) sequence, with context. It was genomic DNA that served as the template for profiling TCR beta VDJ and CDR3. TCRdb called the reads again in MiXCR, with one record for every CDR3 protein. The sample carries around 250,000 distinct CDR3 sequences, 55% to 60% recorded once. The sample comes from a study of CD8+CD57+ T cells in acquired aplastic anemia. Germline assignment: CDR1 WNHNN and CDR2 SYGVQD (reference sequence). Unmatched junction bases numbered 18, after V lost 8 bases and J lost 2 bases. The CDR3 loop spans 20 amino acids. The sequenced material came from sorted CD4+, CD8+, or CD8+CD57+ T cells (not recorded which) from PBMCs. The receptor comes from a human donor with severe aplastic anemia or a healthy control (not recorded which). The chain recombines TRBV10-1 with TRBJ2-1; 13 nucleotides align to TRBD2. CDR3 DNA: TGCGCCAGCGGCTGCAATCCGGGACTAGCGGGAAGCGATGCCTACAATGAGCAGTTCTTC. Translating it yields CASGCNPGLAGSDAYNEQFF.